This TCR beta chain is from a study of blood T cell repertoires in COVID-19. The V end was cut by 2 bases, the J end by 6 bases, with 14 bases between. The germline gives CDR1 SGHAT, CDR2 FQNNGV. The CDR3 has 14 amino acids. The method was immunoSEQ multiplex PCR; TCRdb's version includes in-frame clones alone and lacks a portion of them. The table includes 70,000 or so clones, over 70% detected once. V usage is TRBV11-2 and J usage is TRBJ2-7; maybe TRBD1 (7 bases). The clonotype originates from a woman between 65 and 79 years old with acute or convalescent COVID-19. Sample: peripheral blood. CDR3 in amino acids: CASSLSLQGGEQYF. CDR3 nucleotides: TGTGCCAGCAGCTTAAGTTTGCAGGGGGGCGAGCAGTACTTC. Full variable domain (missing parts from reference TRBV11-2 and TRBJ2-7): EAGVAQSPRYKIIEKRQSVAFWCNPISGHATLYWYQQILGQGPKLLIQFQNNGVVDDSQLPKDRFSAERLKGVDSTLKIQPAKLEDSAVYLCASSLSLQGGEQYFGPGTRLTVT.